Listed below are T cell receptor beta chains from one sample, sequenced in a study of cytomegalovirus exposure and HLA in healthy donors. Using immunoSEQ multiplex PCR, the repertoire was profiled, and TCRdb retains in-frame clones only, with some absent. The data contain roughly 140,000 clones, about 80% of them singletons. The source material was PBMCs. The source of these receptors is a young woman in good health and CMV-seronegative. CDR3s include the opening cysteine and the closing phenylalanine or tryptophan. Fields, in order: CDR3 protein, CDR3 DNA, V gene, D gene, clone size, J gene. The D gene is left open where the match is weak. A clone size is listed for some rows: how often the clone was seen (once, few, many), or a class if it is expanded.

CDR3aa: CASSSQKNSEAFF; CDR3nt: TGCGCCAGCAGCTCCCAGAAGAACAGTGAAGCTTTCTTT; v_gene: TRBV5-1; d_gene: .; abundance: .; j_gene: TRBJ1-1
CDR3aa: CASSQGEGTLHF; CDR3nt: TGTGCCAGCAGCCAAGGAGAGGGAACCCTCCACTTT; v_gene: TRBV4-2; d_gene: .; abundance: .; j_gene: TRBJ1-6
CDR3aa: CATGDYGYTF; CDR3nt: TGTGCCACAGGGGACTATGGCTACACCTTC; v_gene: TRBV19; d_gene: .; abundance: few; j_gene: TRBJ1-2
CDR3aa: CASSLFQVSNGNTIYF; CDR3nt: TGTGCCAGCAGCTTGTTCCAGGTTTCTAACGGAAACACCATATATTTT; v_gene: TRBV5-6; d_gene: .; abundance: once; j_gene: TRBJ1-3
CDR3aa: CASSGRLDRLGTGELFF; CDR3nt: TGTGCCAGCAGTGGCCGCCTAGACAGGTTGGGCACCGGGGAGCTGTTTTTT; v_gene: TRBV6-1; d_gene: .; abundance: .; j_gene: TRBJ2-2
CDR3aa: CASSYSGGALSPLHF; CDR3nt: TGTGCCAGCAGTTACTCAGGGGGGGCGCTTTCACCCCTCCACTTT; v_gene: TRBV6-5; d_gene: .; abundance: .; j_gene: TRBJ1-6
CDR3aa: CASSSGVGTQYF; CDR3nt: TGTGCCAGCAGCTCCGGGGTCGGGACCCAGTACTTC; v_gene: TRBV7-2; d_gene: .; abundance: .; j_gene: TRBJ2-5
CDR3aa: CASSPSTDTQYF; CDR3nt: TGTGCCAGCAGCCCATCCACAGATACGCAGTATTTT; v_gene: TRBV7-8; d_gene: .; abundance: .; j_gene: TRBJ2-3
CDR3aa: CASSTGRGWMDEQYF; CDR3nt: TGTGCCAGTAGTACCGGACGGGGATGGATGGACGAGCAGTACTTC; v_gene: TRBV19; d_gene: .; abundance: .; j_gene: TRBJ2-7
CDR3aa: CASSLQDRGRLGTEAFF; CDR3nt: TGCGCCAGCAGCTTGCAGGACAGGGGGCGGCTGGGCACTGAAGCTTTCTTT; v_gene: TRBV5-1; d_gene: TRBD1; abundance: .; j_gene: TRBJ1-1
CDR3aa: CASSLALYNSPLHF; CDR3nt: TGTGCCAGCAGCTTGGCACTATATAATTCACCCCTCCACTTT; v_gene: TRBV5-8; d_gene: .; abundance: once; j_gene: TRBJ1-6
CDR3aa: CASSLLGQGGNEQFF; CDR3nt: TGTGCCAGCAGCTTGTTGGGGCAGGGTGGCAATGAGCAGTTCTTC; v_gene: TRBV5-5; d_gene: .; abundance: once; j_gene: TRBJ2-1
CDR3aa: CASSLTGQARTEAFF; CDR3nt: TGTGCCAGCAGCTTAACGGGACAGGCCCGCACTGAAGCTTTCTTT; v_gene: TRBV7-3; d_gene: TRBD1; abundance: .; j_gene: TRBJ1-1
CDR3aa: CASSLTGTTVETQYF; CDR3nt: TGCGCCAGCAGCTTAACAGGGACCACAGTAGAGACCCAGTACTTC; v_gene: TRBV10-2; d_gene: .; abundance: .; j_gene: TRBJ2-5
CDR3aa: CASSLGLFNTGELFF; CDR3nt: TGTGCCAGCAGCTTAGGACTCTTCAACACCGGGGAGCTGTTTTTT; v_gene: TRBV5-8; d_gene: .; abundance: .; j_gene: TRBJ2-2
CDR3aa: CASSVEGRVNSPLHF; CDR3nt: TGTGCCAGCAGCGTAGAGGGCAGGGTTAATTCACCCCTCCACTTT; v_gene: TRBV9; d_gene: .; abundance: .; j_gene: TRBJ1-6
CDR3aa: CSVDMGAGQPQHF; CDR3nt: TGCAGCGTTGACATGGGGGCCGGTCAGCCCCAGCATTTT; v_gene: TRBV29-1; d_gene: .; abundance: .; j_gene: TRBJ1-5
CDR3aa: CSAKDRGGSTEAFF; CDR3nt: TGCAGCGCCAAAGACAGGGGAGGGTCGACTGAAGCTTTCTTT; v_gene: TRBV29-1; d_gene: TRBD1; abundance: .; j_gene: TRBJ1-1
CDR3aa: CASNFGYEQYF; CDR3nt: TGTGCCAGCAATTTCGGGTACGAGCAGTACTTC; v_gene: TRBV6-5; d_gene: .; abundance: .; j_gene: TRBJ2-7
CDR3aa: CASSDRQYGYTF; CDR3nt: TGTGCCAGCAGTGACCGACAGTATGGCTACACCTTC; v_gene: TRBV6-1; d_gene: .; abundance: .; j_gene: TRBJ1-2
CDR3aa: CASSLDRENTEAFF; CDR3nt: TGCGCCAGCAGCTTGGACAGGGAGAACACTGAAGCTTTCTTT; v_gene: TRBV5-1; d_gene: .; abundance: .; j_gene: TRBJ1-1
CDR3aa: CASSSAAGSSYEQYF; CDR3nt: TGTGCCAGTAGTTCTGCAGCCGGGAGCTCCTACGAGCAGTACTTC; v_gene: TRBV19; d_gene: .; abundance: .; j_gene: TRBJ2-7
CDR3aa: CASSVERGYGYTF; CDR3nt: TGTGCCAGCAGTGTGGAACGGGGCTATGGCTACACCTTC; v_gene: TRBV2; d_gene: .; abundance: .; j_gene: TRBJ1-2
CDR3aa: CSLRPRVNTEAFF; CDR3nt: TGCAGCCTTCGACCCCGGGTGAACACTGAAGCTTTCTTT; v_gene: TRBV29-1; d_gene: .; abundance: once; j_gene: TRBJ1-1
CDR3aa: CASRGDSQGGQPQHF; CDR3nt: TGTGCCAGCAGGGGGGACTCCCAAGGAGGGCAGCCCCAGCATTTT; v_gene: TRBV6-5; d_gene: .; abundance: .; j_gene: TRBJ1-5
CDR3aa: CASSQDLAGVNSPLHF; CDR3nt: TGTGCCAGCAGCCAAGATCTTGCAGGGGTAAATTCACCCCTCCACTTT; v_gene: TRBV14; d_gene: .; abundance: .; j_gene: TRBJ1-6
CDR3aa: CASSLNGGYEQYF; CDR3nt: TGTGCCAGCAGCTTAAACGGCGGCTACGAGCAGTACTTC; v_gene: TRBV7-3; d_gene: .; abundance: .; j_gene: TRBJ2-7
CDR3aa: CSVETKLRERAFF; CDR3nt: TGCAGCGTTGAAACCAAACTGAGGGAGCGGGCTTTCTTT; v_gene: TRBV29-1; d_gene: .; abundance: .; j_gene: TRBJ1-1
CDR3aa: CASSLRDRESYNEQFF; CDR3nt: TGCGCCAGCAGCTTGAGGGACAGAGAGTCCTACAATGAGCAGTTCTTC; v_gene: TRBV5-1; d_gene: TRBD1; abundance: .; j_gene: TRBJ2-1
CDR3aa: CASSLRGETQYF; CDR3nt: TGCGCCAGCAGCCTGCGGGGGGAGACCCAGTACTTC; v_gene: TRBV5-1; d_gene: TRBD2; abundance: .; j_gene: TRBJ2-5
CDR3aa: CASSKGGQYSDQPQHF; CDR3nt: TGTGCCAGCAGCAAAGGAGGGCAGTATAGCGATCAGCCCCAGCATTTT; v_gene: TRBV21-1; d_gene: .; abundance: .; j_gene: TRBJ1-5
CDR3aa: CASSPGLEAGEQYF; CDR3nt: TGTGCCAGCAGTCCGGGACTAGAGGCGGGTGAGCAGTACTTC; v_gene: TRBV6-5; d_gene: TRBD2; abundance: .; j_gene: TRBJ2-7
CDR3aa: CASSAPGQGIFQPQHF; CDR3nt: TGTGCCAGCAGCGCCCCGGGACAGGGGATATTTCAGCCCCAGCATTTT; v_gene: TRBV5-6; d_gene: TRBD1; abundance: .; j_gene: TRBJ1-5
CDR3aa: CASSIAPSGGYNEQFF; CDR3nt: TGTGCCAGTAGTATTGCCCCCTCTGGGGGGTACAATGAGCAGTTCTTC; v_gene: TRBV19; d_gene: .; abundance: .; j_gene: TRBJ2-1
CDR3aa: CASSTRLAGDNEQFF; CDR3nt: TGTGCCAGTAGTACAAGACTAGCGGGAGACAATGAGCAGTTCTTC; v_gene: TRBV19; d_gene: TRBD2; abundance: .; j_gene: TRBJ2-1
CDR3aa: CASSSGGTANTGELFF; CDR3nt: TGCGCCAGCAGCTCAGGCGGGACTGCGAACACCGGGGAGCTGTTTTTT; v_gene: TRBV5-1; d_gene: .; abundance: .; j_gene: TRBJ2-2
CDR3aa: CASSLRGLYEQYF; CDR3nt: TGTGCCAGCAGCCTCAGGGGCCTCTACGAGCAGTACTTC; v_gene: TRBV14; d_gene: .; abundance: .; j_gene: TRBJ2-7
CDR3aa: CASSSGTGEINYGYTF; CDR3nt: TGTGCCAGCAGTTCCGGGACAGGGGAAATTAACTATGGCTACACCTTC; v_gene: TRBV5-6; d_gene: TRBD1; abundance: .; j_gene: TRBJ1-2
CDR3aa: CASSPSGTSGVTQYF; CDR3nt: TGTGCCAGCAGCCCGTCCGGGACTAGCGGGGTTACGCAGTATTTT; v_gene: TRBV7-3; d_gene: TRBD2; abundance: .; j_gene: TRBJ2-3
CDR3aa: CASSFMSPGRETQYF; CDR3nt: TGTGCCAGCAGCTTTATGTCGCCTGGGAGAGAGACCCAGTACTTC; v_gene: TRBV5-6; d_gene: .; abundance: .; j_gene: TRBJ2-5
CDR3aa: CASSGAGNYGYTF; CDR3nt: TGTGCCAGCAGTGGGGCAGGGAACTATGGCTACACCTTC; v_gene: TRBV2; d_gene: .; abundance: .; j_gene: TRBJ1-2
CDR3aa: CASSLATGGLETQYF; CDR3nt: TGCGCCAGCAGCTTGGCTACAGGGGGCCTGGAGACCCAGTACTTC; v_gene: TRBV5-1; d_gene: TRBD1; abundance: .; j_gene: TRBJ2-5
CDR3aa: CASSPGSRAAKNIQYF; CDR3nt: TGTGCCAGCTCACCAGGATCCAGGGCGGCCAAAAACATTCAGTACTTC; v_gene: TRBV18; d_gene: .; abundance: few; j_gene: TRBJ2-4
CDR3aa: CASSRKRGGYTF; CDR3nt: TGTGCCAGCAGCAGGAAAAGGGGCGGCTACACCTTC; v_gene: TRBV6-5; d_gene: .; abundance: .; j_gene: TRBJ1-2
CDR3aa: CASSYPEASEKLFF; CDR3nt: TGCGCCAGCAGCTACCCGGAGGCGAGTGAAAAACTGTTTTTT; v_gene: TRBV4-1; d_gene: .; abundance: once; j_gene: TRBJ1-4
CDR3aa: CASSQDLGARTEAFF; CDR3nt: TGCGCCAGCAGCCAAGATTTGGGGGCCCGTACTGAAGCTTTCTTT; v_gene: TRBV4-1; d_gene: .; abundance: once; j_gene: TRBJ1-1
CDR3aa: CSSLGQGEAFF; CDR3nt: TGCAGCTCCCTGGGGCAGGGTGAAGCTTTCTTT; v_gene: TRBV29-1; d_gene: .; abundance: .; j_gene: TRBJ1-1
CDR3aa: CASSLDWKQLQFF; CDR3nt: TGTGCCAGCAGCTTAGATTGGAAACAGTTGCAGTTCTTC; v_gene: TRBV11-2; d_gene: .; abundance: .; j_gene: TRBJ2-1
CDR3aa: CATSRDSVGNTIYF; CDR3nt: TGTGCCACCAGCAGGGACAGTGTTGGAAACACCATATATTTT; v_gene: TRBV15; d_gene: .; abundance: .; j_gene: TRBJ1-3
CDR3aa: CASSTVSTDTQYF; CDR3nt: TGTGCCAGCAGCACAGTTAGCACAGATACGCAGTATTTT; v_gene: TRBV7-3; d_gene: .; abundance: .; j_gene: TRBJ2-3
CDR3aa: CASSFQGSEQYF; CDR3nt: TGCGCCAGCAGCTTCCAGGGTAGCGAGCAGTACTTC; v_gene: TRBV5-1; d_gene: .; abundance: .; j_gene: TRBJ2-7
CDR3aa: CASSMGLAGPSSYNEQFF; CDR3nt: TGTGCCAGCAGCATGGGACTAGCGGGGCCGAGCTCCTACAATGAGCAGTTCTTC; v_gene: TRBV5-4; d_gene: TRBD2; abundance: .; j_gene: TRBJ2-1